This T cell receptor (beta chain) comes out of a study of blood T cell repertoires in COVID-19 (dated by TCRdb to 2019 to 2021). For the study in its entirety: The collaborator samples originated in the United States, Italy and Spain and spanned the acute and convalescent phases of COVID-19. HLA class I and class II types, where available, came from metadata supplied by the sample provider rather than from assay-based typing. The material from the prospective study consisted of cDNA or gDNA derived from T cells, B-cell-depleted T cells, or PBMCs. The samples were drawn from two sources: the first 160 participants of the ongoing ImmuneRACE study, and 1,254 subjects contributed by 6 global collaborators. The repertoires were made available in a free public database intended to serve as a resource for research on the immune response to SARS-CoV-2. A de-identified subject ID, COVID-19 status, age in years and sex were almost always included in the sample metadata. Deeply sampled blood TCRbeta repertoires from subjects exposed to, actively infected with, or recovered from COVID-19 were included in the dataset.

What the research found in general, with its limitations: The quantity of clinical and demographic metadata differed by source and by participant and was supplied without curation.

Collaborating institutions collected whole blood in K2EDTA tubes following their own protocols. For TCRbeta analysis, collaborator samples were shipped as frozen whole blood, as isolated PBMCs, or as DNA extracted from either sample type. The CDR3 runs 14 residues from the cysteine to the phenylalanine. The sequence is cut down to CDR3 DNA, 42 bases in frame from base 1. At the junction V is shortened by 3 bases and J by 6 bases, with 11 bases in between. CDR1 and CDR2 (MGHDK, SYGVNS) derive from the germline V gene. TCRbeta CDR3 regions were amplified from genomic DNA using the immunoSEQ Assay, a bias-controlled multiplex PCR. The authors' analysis ran thus. The number of nucleated cells in each sample was estimated from the amplification of reference gene primers within the assay. Sequence reads were collapsed and filtered to measure the absolute abundance of every unique TCRbeta CDR3 rearrangement. Productive Simpson clonality was computed per sample as the square root of Simpson's diversity index over productive rearrangements. Held by TCRdb, this immuneACCESS table contains in-frame sequences only and omits some clones. Under half of the omission traces to an unresolved V gene where checked; the cause of the rest is unknown. The DNA gave D and trimming, while V, J and clone size come from that table. The sample yields approximately 67,000 clones; about nine tenths were counted once. Jointly, the top ten make up about 6.8% of the sample.

As to this clone: No antigen is known for it. Per-base quality was not reported, and no clone a single base away is much larger than it.

This chain joins TRBV25-1 to TRBJ2-2, with a tentative D gene TRBD1 over 6 matching bases. This sequence was found in a human donor in a cohort sampled during active COVID-19. Input material: peripheral blood. The CDR3 protein sequence reads: CASSDNSGAGELFF. The base sequence is TGTGCCAGCAGTGATAACTCAGGGGCCGGGGAGCTGTTTTTT.